This record covers a single TCR beta chain. What this receptor recognizes is not known. Nothing much larger sits one base from this clone, and base qualities are not available. This specimen belongs to a study of cytomegalovirus exposure and HLA in healthy donors (dated by TCRdb to 2016 to 2017). Regarding the study in general: An earlier analysis of some 620 of the donors reported about 300 Gb of sequence data and 95 million to 140 million unique TCR beta sequences obtained from around 190 million T cells. An early release covering some 640 HLA-typed donors comprised 250 to 350 gigabases of sequencing data and 85 million to 100 million unique TCR sequences. Of the approximately 400 genotyped donors, 65% to 90% fell in the genetic ancestry cluster associated with self-reported Caucasian donors. The study aimed to test whether cataloging public T cell receptors could reveal signatures of past pathogen exposure. The study profiled the T cell repertoires of approximately 700 subjects by immunosequencing and related them to cytomegalovirus serostatus. Along with the approximately 650-subject first cohort, a separate validation cohort of over a hundred different subjects was used. High-throughput TCR immunosequencing, statistical association of individual TCRs with disease status, and machine learning were combined to predict cytomegalovirus infection status. To study patterns of TCR occurrence, a later analysis re-analyzed previously published TCR beta repertoires from 650 to 750 donors and added high-resolution HLA genotyping. The later analysis used no new phenotypic data to find candidate immune exposures, relying instead on TCR beta sequences and their occurrence across donors. An earlier analysis of several hundred of the donors applied high-throughput TCR beta sequencing to assess whether each TCR beta V gene segment acted as functional or pseudogenic. Donor age, sex, ethnicity and CMV serostatus were compiled together with the repertoire data. In a later genetic analysis, genome-wide SNP genotypes for about 55% of the roughly 700 donors were used, and that subset was treated as a discovery cohort. Every repertoire in the discovery cohort had been generated on one and the same sequencing platform. Both class I and class II loci were covered by HLA typing, at four-digit resolution. The number of typed donors differed by locus: roughly 620-630 for A, B, C, DRB1 and DQB1; approximately 530 for DQA1; approximately 610 for DPA1; and 400 to 480 for DPB1. Because of strong linkage in the cohort, roughly 5 DR-DQ haplotypes were treated as single units for association and clustering. On average, around 230,000 unique TCR beta nucleotide sequences were sequenced per donor among 398 genotyped donors of the cohort, with 15% to 20% of those sequences being non-productive. The paper's findings and limits, for the study overall: In this cohort, only TCR beta chains were sequenced, and detectable features were limited by the absence of alpha or paired-chain data. Roughly 15 rarely observed V segments, including chromosome 9 orphons, were excluded from the earlier analysis of a few hundred of the donors because counts were too low. Presence/absence analyses assumed roughly uniform sequencing depth across donors, an assumption that may not hold. While some public TCRs were present in many individuals, most TCR sequences turned up only very rarely across donors. The authors suggested that the approach could potentially be generalized to other disease states and immunological phenotypes. In vitro tests confirmed that a few of the cytomegalovirus-associated TCR beta chains recognize cytomegalovirus antigens. Some IMGT-functional V segments, including TRBV6-2 and TRBV6-3, could not be told apart with the 87-base-pair reads, so those segments were excluded. In a later analysis, HLA-associated TCR beta chains showed more clonal expansion and lower generation probabilities than non-associated chains that were equally common. An earlier analysis of around 600 of the donors showed that most TCR beta V segments appeared in productive rearrangements either about 87% or about 30% of the time, which broadly matched IMGT annotations. A later genetic analysis associated a missense DCLRE1C variant with V-gene and J-gene trimming of TCR beta chains, and an independent cohort replicated the association. The classifier was reported to diagnose cytomegalovirus status with high specificity and sensitivity in both the original and validation cohorts. A further reported finding was that TCR beta sequences accurately predicted the HLA-A and HLA-B alleles for most subjects in the first cohort. The only immune exposure information available for the cohort was CMV serostatus. Because HLA typing was missing for some donors at each locus, association tests included only the typed subset. Several of the top co-occurrence clusters appeared to be linked to parvovirus B19, influenza, CMV and Epstein-Barr virus, according to a later analysis. A group of highly shared sequence variants was considered likely to be a technical artifact of the sequencing pipeline. Assigning TCR associations to individual alleles was difficult when HLA alleles, especially DR and DQ, strongly co-occurred. A later analysis found that most CMV-associated TCR beta chains appeared HLA-restricted, with HLA associations seemingly driven largely by CMV exposure. At a false discovery rate of 0.05, a later analysis linked under 20,000 TCR beta sequences to specific HLA alleles. In a later analysis, the rate of TCR association differed among HLA loci, with DRB1 alleles having the most associated TCRs and HLA-C alleles having the fewest. A later genetic analysis reported fewer N-insertions in productive TCRs among donors in an Asian-associated ancestry cluster than the approximately 700-donor mean. A total of fewer than 200 TCR beta chains were listed by the study as associated with cytomegalovirus. Correlated functional status among segregating V segments might reflect linkage disequilibrium, but an unknown experimental factor could not be ruled out.

The library was prepared using the immunoSEQ multiplex PCR assay. The multiplex PCR relied on a mix of 60 forward primers for TCR Vbeta segments and 13 reverse primers for TCR Jbeta segments. Amplification of the CDR3 region of rearranged TCR beta genes was performed with a multiplex PCR assay on genomic DNA. On the Illumina HiSeq System, the amplified TCR beta libraries were sequenced as 87-base-pair reads. Per the original workflow: In a later analysis, around 80 million unique TCR beta chains were counted across the 500 to 850 repertoires, and roughly 11 million of these chains were shared by at least two donors. To remove PCR and sequencing errors, raw reads were error-corrected and collapsed into unique sequences using a nearest-neighbor algorithm that merged closely related sequences. To assign V, D and J gene segments, CDR3 sequences were aligned to IMGT reference sequences. For a sequence to be retained, a match of at least six nucleotides to both a V gene segment and a J gene segment was required. A rearrangement counted as productive if the CDR3 had no stop codons and remained in frame with V and J, and every other rearrangement counted as non-productive. Following IMGT convention, CDR3 was defined as the stretch from the second conserved V-encoded cysteine to the conserved J-encoded phenylalanine. The earlier analysis of about 530 of the donors excluded any sequence lacking an unambiguous match to a single V gene segment. An earlier analysis of roughly 590 of the donors called V segments functional above 56.7% productive rearrangements and segregating when the between-donor standard deviation exceeded 5%. To diagnose cytomegalovirus status from the catalog of TCR beta chain sequences, a statistical classification framework was built. A later analysis assigned V and J genes by comparing TCR nucleotide sequences with IMGT/GENE-DB human TR gene sequences. Using the TCRdist pipeline, a later analysis assigned CDR3 sequences along with most-parsimonious VDJ recombination scenarios. In a later analysis, each TCR beta chain was defined by its CDR3 amino acid sequence together with its V-gene family, and reads without a unique V-gene family were excluded. In a later analysis, nearly 600 highly shared, low-generation-probability nucleotide sequences were removed to address suspected cross-contamination and a sequencing artifact. A later analysis calculated a clonal expansion index for each public chain from normalized within-repertoire ranks of inferred template counts. A later analysis computed generation probabilities with a VDJ recombination model fitted to out-of-frame rearrangements, and checked the results against IGoR. Hypergeometric tests were used in a later analysis to score TCR-TCR, TCR-HLA and TCR-CMV co-occurrence, with a repertoire-size bias correction applied to the TCR pairs. A later analysis estimated false discovery rates by permuting HLA or CMV assignments 20 times. A later analysis grouped co-occurring TCRs with DBSCAN, adding TCRdist sequence similarity when clustering within HLA-allele-positive subsets. Repertoires with fewer than 30,000 or more than 120,000 public chains, plus five repertoires with anomalous nucleotide sharing, were excluded from co-occurrence clustering. TCRdb provides this immuneACCESS table in a form limited to in-frame rearrangements. Some clones are lacking; in checked studies, under half of them reflect an unresolved V gene, and why the rest are absent is not known. That table gives V, J and clone size, and the DNA gave D and trimming. The sample table records some 180,000 clones; approximately 70% of these occur just once. The ten largest account for 1.5% to 2% of the sample.

CDR1 and CDR2 were assigned from the germline V gene as SNHLY and FYNNEI. After removal of 7 bases from V and 9 bases from J, the junction retains 15 bases not matched to a gene. From the cysteine through the phenylalanine, the CDR3 covers 15 amino acids. The read is trimmed to its CDR3 DNA, 45 bases read in frame from base 1. The cohort was made up of 500 to 850 healthy bone marrow donors. All cohort members were sampled while nominally healthy, although unrecorded immune exposures were likely present. The donor was CMV seronegative and belonged to the group of over 350 seronegative cohort members. A peripheral blood sample was provided by each donor, and peripheral blood mononuclear cells were used for TCR beta sequencing. The Qiagen DNeasy Blood Extraction Kit was used to extract genomic DNA from the blood cell samples.

This clonotype originated in a woman aged 25 to 45 in good health and CMV-seronegative. Input material: PBMCs. The receptor chain draws on TRBV2 and TRBJ2-7; the junction holds 10 bases that match TRBD1. The CDR3: CASTEGGQGFLMQYF. Read as DNA, the sequence is TGTGCCAGCACTGAGGGGGGACAGGGGTTCCTTATGCAGTACTTC.